What follows is one TCR beta chain and its context. What this receptor recognizes is not known. Base quality data are lacking; no much larger clone is found one base away. The data stem from a study of T cell repertoires in cytomegalovirus infection (dated by TCRdb to about 2019). For the wider study: Alongside well-studied HLA-B-restricted epitopes, the peptide stimulations were aimed at recently identified HLA-C-restricted CMV epitopes, whose presentation resists viral immunomodulation. Donor HLA type was relevant to the analysis, as public TCR beta signatures indicated carriage of CMV infection together with the matching HLA type.

As encoded in the germline V gene, CDR1 is MNHGY while CDR2 is SAAAGT. Including the terminal cysteine and phenylalanine, the CDR3 comprises 16 residues. Of the read, only the CDR3 DNA is kept; its 48 bases are in frame from base 1. V drops 2 bases and J drops 3 bases, leaving 16 bases in between. This specimen's treatment or condition label, per the study, means: in vitro stimulation with specific CMV peptide epitopes to enrich CMV-specific T cells. Results the study describes overall, beyond this receptor: The ex vivo response was dominated by HLA-C-restricted CMV-specific TCR beta clonotypes, which also provided the single most frequent clonotype in two of eight donors. In both this cohort and an independent cohort of some 350 donors, the cumulative frequency of public TCR beta family members distinguished carriers of CMV infection plus the relevant HLA type.

TCRdb records Illumina HiSeq 1500 as the sequencer. The public reads were reanalyzed by TCRdb: fastp trimming at Q25, MiXCR alignment, in-frame beta chains only. Every distinct CDR3 protein forms one entry, paired with its most common genes and DNA. This sample comprises approximately 730,000 distinct CDR3 sequences, about 33% of them detected only once. 15% to 20% of the sample is held by the ten biggest clonotypes. The material was cultured PBMCs, obtained from culture after CMV antigen stimulation. This receptor was identified in a human donor in good health (CMV status not recorded). Some clones in this sample may be carry-over from other donors' samples. Rearrangement joined TRBV6-8 to TRBJ1-1, and possibly TRBD1, on 5 matching bases. The DNA is as follows: TGTGCCAGCAGTTACAGGGACCCCCAGGGCGACACTGAAGCTTTCTTT. This gives the protein CASSYRDPQGDTEAFF.